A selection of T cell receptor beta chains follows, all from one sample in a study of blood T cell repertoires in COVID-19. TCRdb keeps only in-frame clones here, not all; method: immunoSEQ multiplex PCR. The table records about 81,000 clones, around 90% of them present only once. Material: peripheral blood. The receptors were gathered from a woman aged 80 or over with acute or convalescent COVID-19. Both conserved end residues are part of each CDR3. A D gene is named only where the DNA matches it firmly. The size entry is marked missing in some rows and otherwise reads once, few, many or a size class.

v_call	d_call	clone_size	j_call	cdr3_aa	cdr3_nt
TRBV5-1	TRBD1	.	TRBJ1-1	CASSYRTGGASEAFF	TGCGCCAGCAGCTACCGGACAGGGGGCGCGTCTGAAGCTTTCTTT
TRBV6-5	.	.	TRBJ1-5	CASRHDRRSNQPQHF	TGTGCCAGCAGACACGACAGGAGGAGCAATCAGCCCCAGCATTTT
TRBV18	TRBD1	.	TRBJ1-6	CASSPAGGFSPLHF	TGTGCCAGCTCACCGGCAGGGGGCTTTTCACCCCTCCACTTT
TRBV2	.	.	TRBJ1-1	CASSGEMNTEAFF	TGTGCCAGCAGTGGGGAGATGAACACTGAAGCTTTCTTT
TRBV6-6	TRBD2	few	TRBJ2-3	CASSPSSGRAFASDTQYF	TGTGCCAGCAGTCCATCTAGCGGGAGGGCTTTCGCCTCAGATACGCAGTATTTT
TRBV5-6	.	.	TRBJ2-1	CASSLVLGAATGYNEQFF	TGTGCCAGCAGCTTGGTACTTGGAGCGGCCACCGGGTACAATGAGCAGTTCTTC
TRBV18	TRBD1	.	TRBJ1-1	CASSPARDRVTEAFF	TGTGCCAGCTCACCGGCTCGTGACAGGGTCACTGAAGCTTTCTTT
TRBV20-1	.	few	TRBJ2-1	CSASSTPSGVNEQFF	TGCAGTGCTAGTTCCACCCCATCGGGGGTCAATGAGCAGTTCTTC
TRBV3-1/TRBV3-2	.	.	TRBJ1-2	CASSPLRQANYGYTF	TGTGCCAGCAGCCCGTTACGACAGGCTAACTATGGCTACACCTTC
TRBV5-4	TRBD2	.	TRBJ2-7	CASSLGLAGAEGEQYF	TGTGCCAGCAGCTTGGGACTAGCGGGGGCCGAGGGGGAGCAGTACTTC
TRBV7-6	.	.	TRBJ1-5	CASSRGSTGQPQHF	TGTGCCAGCAGCAGGGGGTCGACCGGTCAGCCCCAGCATTTT
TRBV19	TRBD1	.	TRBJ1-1	CASSEQGGTEAFF	TGTGCCAGTAGTGAACAGGGGGGCACTGAAGCTTTCTTT
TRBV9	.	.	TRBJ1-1	CASSPRDIFMNTEAFF	TGTGCCAGCAGCCCCCGGGACATTTTCATGAACACTGAAGCTTTCTTT
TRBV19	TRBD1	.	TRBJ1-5	CASSTRTGGGNQPQHF	TGTGCCAGTAGTACCCGGACAGGGGGTGGCAATCAGCCCCAGCATTTT
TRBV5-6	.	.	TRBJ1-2	CASSLNRDYGYTF	TGTGCCAGCAGCCTCAACAGGGACTATGGCTACACCTTC
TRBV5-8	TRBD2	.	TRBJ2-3	CASSRLAGEQDTQYF	TGTGCCAGCAGCCGACTAGCGGGTGAACAAGATACGCAGTATTTT
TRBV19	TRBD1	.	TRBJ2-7	CASSIQGQSYEQYF	TGTGCCAGTAGTATACAGGGACAGTCCTACGAGCAGTACTTC
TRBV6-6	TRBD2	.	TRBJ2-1	CASSPASGLKNEQFF	TGTGCCAGCAGCCCCGCTAGCGGGCTAAAGAATGAGCAGTTCTTC
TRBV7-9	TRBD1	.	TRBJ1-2	CASSLGQQKGYTF	TGTGCCAGCAGCCTGGGACAGCAGAAGGGCTACACCTTC
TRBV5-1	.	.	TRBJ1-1	CASSLAGGLTEAFF	TGCGCCAGCAGCTTGGCCGGGGGGTTAACTGAAGCTTTCTTT
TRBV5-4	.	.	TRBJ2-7	CASSGALSSAGEQYF	TGTGCCAGCAGCGGGGCCCTGAGCTCGGCGGGGGAGCAGTACTTC
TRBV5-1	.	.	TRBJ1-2	CASSLNGENYGYTF	TGCGCCAGCAGCTTGAATGGGGAGAACTATGGCTACACCTTC
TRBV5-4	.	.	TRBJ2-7	CASSPDRYEQYF	TGTGCCAGCAGCCCCGACAGATACGAGCAGTACTTC
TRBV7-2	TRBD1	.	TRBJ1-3	CASSPGQGLSGNTIYF	TGTGCCAGCAGCCCGGGACAGGGGCTCTCTGGAAACACCATATATTTT
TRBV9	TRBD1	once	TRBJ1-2	CASRSGTGGSSYTF	TGTGCCAGCAGATCCGGGACAGGGGGTTCGAGCTACACCTTC
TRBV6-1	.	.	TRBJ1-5	CASSDSDQPQHF	TGTGCCAGCAGTGATTCTGATCAGCCCCAGCATTTT
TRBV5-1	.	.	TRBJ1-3	CASSPSGGDGNTIYF	TGCGCCAGCAGCCCGTCGGGGGGCGATGGAAACACCATATATTTT
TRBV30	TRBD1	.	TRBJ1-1	CAWTQGGTEAFF	TGTGCCTGGACGCAGGGGGGCACTGAAGCTTTCTTT
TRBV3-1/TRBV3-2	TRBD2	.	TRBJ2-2	CASSAAGGMAGELFF	TGTGCCAGCAGCGCAGCGGGGGGGATGGCCGGGGAGCTGTTTTTT
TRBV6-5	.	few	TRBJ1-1	CASSLTSEAFF	TGTGCCAGCAGTCTGACTTCCGAAGCTTTCTTT
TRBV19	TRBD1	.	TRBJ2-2	CASSQGADTGELFF	TGTGCCAGTAGTCAGGGGGCAGACACCGGGGAGCTGTTTTTT
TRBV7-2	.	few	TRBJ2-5	CASSFPGETQYF	TGTGCCAGCAGTTTCCCCGGGGAGACCCAGTACTTC
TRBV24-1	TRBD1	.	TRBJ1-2	CATSDWGQGANGYTF	TGTGCCACCAGTGATTGGGGGCAGGGGGCGAATGGCTACACCTTC
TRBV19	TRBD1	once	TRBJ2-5	CASSHRGETQYF	TGTGCCAGTAGTCACAGGGGGGAGACCCAGTACTTC
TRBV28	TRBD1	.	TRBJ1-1	CASSDPGQGTFF	TGTGCCAGCAGTGATCCGGGACAGGGAACTTTCTTT
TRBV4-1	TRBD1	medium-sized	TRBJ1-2	CASSLRQGANYGYTF	TGCGCCAGCAGCCTCAGACAGGGAGCTAACTATGGCTACACCTTC